This T cell receptor (beta chain) was captured in a study of monozygotic twins with inflammatory bowel disease. Study results and caveats: Healthy co-twins, by inverse Simpson, had higher TCRbeta diversity than their siblings with IBD. IBD patients exhibited fewer clonotypes shared with other individuals than healthy twins, particularly with disease activity.

TCRalpha and TCRbeta cDNA went through nested PCRs of roughly 15 and 9 cycles, two in total. TCRdb re-analyzed the 5' RACE reads; it lists each CDR3 protein once, without DNA. This listing includes roughly 320,000 distinct CDR3 sequences. For this clonotype: Its matching antigen is unknown.

CDR3 length: 15 residues. The germline V gene encodes CDR1 SGHTA and CDR2 FQGNSA. The chain carries TRBV7-2 and TRBJ1-1; no DNA is available, so the TRBD1 call from TCRdb remains unchecked. The sequencing sample was made of blood. The receptor's source is a human donor with ulcerative colitis or Crohn's disease, or a healthy co-twin of an affected twin (not recorded which). The CDR3 reads CASSKPTVRGTEAFF.